The text below deals with one T cell receptor (beta chain). Its matching antigen is unknown. The sample comes from a study of cytomegalovirus exposure and HLA in healthy donors. Background on the study: The study's early data release held 75 million to 95 million unique TCRs from HLA-typed donors. Overall study findings and caveats: Clonal expansion, a later analysis showed, was greater in HLA-associated TCR beta chains than in equally common others. Cytomegalovirus-associated TCR beta chains were listed, numbering some 150.

Trimming took 1 base from V and 5 from J; bases not matched to a gene: 5. Germline CDR1 and CDR2: SQVTM and ANQGSEA. The CDR3 totals 15 residues. Researchers ran the PCR with 60 Vbeta and 13 Jbeta primers. The protocol was immunoSEQ multiplex PCR, while the TCRdb copy is restricted to in-frame clones and leaves out a portion. The table for this sample gives 60,000 to 65,000 clones. Everyone who donated was a healthy bone marrow donor. The chain carries TRBV29-1 and TRBJ2-5; TRBD1 aligns across 12 bases. The origin of this receptor is a man aged 25-45 years in good health and CMV-seropositive. The sequenced sample consisted of PBMCs. The CDR3 sequence: CSVEGGTGGAETQYF. The DNA for the CDR3 is TGCAGCGTTGAAGGGGGGACAGGGGGCGCGGAGACCCAGTACTTC.